The 24 T cell receptor beta chains listed next were all sequenced from one sample in a study of T cells after yellow fever vaccination. From the 5' RACE reads, TCRdb called clonotypes with MiXCR, one entry per CDR3 protein. The sample shows some 320,000 distinct CDR3 sequences, about 10% of them seen only once. Sequencing used CD4+ T cells sorted from PBMCs, obtained 45 days after the yellow fever booster vaccination. The receptors were gathered from a man aged 18 to 29 who received the YFV17D yellow fever vaccine.

This chain links TRBV29-1 with TRBJ2-2; 7 bases are a match to TRBD2. Per germline, CDR1 SQVTM and CDR2 ANQGSEA. The CDR3 is 15 amino acids. The V gene end was trimmed by 4 bases and the J gene end by 1 base; junction bases not matched to a gene: 6. CDR3 coding DNA: TGCAGCGTTGGTCAAGCGGGGCAGAACACCGGGGAGCTGTTTTTT. It codes for CSVGQAGQNTGELFF.

The V and J genes are TRBV10-2 and TRBJ2-5; no reliable D call. CDR1 is WSHSY and CDR2 is SAAADI in the germline V gene. V lost 4 bases and J 5 bases, leaving 11 bases between the germline ends. The CDR3 spans 13 residues. CDR3 bases: TGCGCCAGCAGTGTTGGCTTAAGGGAGACCCAGTACTTC. It translates to CASSVGLRETQYF.

V usage is TRBV2 and J usage is TRBJ2-3; tentatively, D is TRBD1 (5 bases). The CDR3 length is 14 residues. Germline CDR1 is SNHLY and CDR2 is FYNNEI. V shed 3 bases and J shed 10 bases, with 17 bases lying between them. The CDR3 is CASSDATDISPQYF. The CDR3 DNA sequence: TGTGCCAGCAGTGATGCGACGGACATATCACCGCAGTATTTT.

This clonotype was counted between two and nine times. The rearrangement links TRBV4-3 to TRBJ2-1; 7 bases line up with TRBD2. Germline V gives CDR1 LGHNA, CDR2 YSLEER. V lost 3 bases, J lost 2 bases, and 4 bases stayed unmatched. This CDR3 has 15 residues. The CDR3 sequence: CASSHGGSTYNEQFF. The CDR3 DNA is TGCGCCAGCAGCCACGGCGGGAGCACCTACAATGAGCAGTTCTTC.

The gene calls are TRBV25-1 and TRBJ2-1; 7 bases line up with TRBD2. Germline trimming cut 10 bases from V and 7 bases from J; bases unmatched to any gene: 10. This CDR3 has 13 residues. Germline CDR1 and CDR2: MGHDK and SYGVNS. The CDR3 reads CAIPGGGENEQFF. In DNA form, the CDR3 reads TGTGCCATTCCGGGAGGAGGGGAAAATGAGCAGTTCTTC.

This clonotype was seen repeatedly, ten times or more. The genes are TRBV3-1 and TRBJ2-5, with TRBD1 as a possible D gene (5 bases). Germline CDR1 LGHDT, CDR2 YNNKEL (reference sequence). V lost 0 bases and J lost 7, with 12 bases in between. The CDR3 covers 14 residues. The CDR3 DNA reads TGTGCCAGCAGCCAAGAACGCAGGGTGGGGACCCAGTACTTC. This translates into CASSQERRVGTQYF.

This chain joins TRBV11-2 and TRBJ1-1, with D possibly being TRBD1 (5 bases). The CDR3 has 14 residues. The V gene's germline CDR1 is SGHAT and CDR2 FQNNGV. Between the trimmed V and J ends, which lost 4 bases and 4 bases, there was a span of 13 bases. The CDR3 is CASSSLRGITEAFF. In DNA, the CDR3 is TGTGCCAGCAGCTCCTTAAGGGGTATCACTGAAGCTTTCTTT.

The V and J genes are TRBV3-1 and TRBJ2-1; either TRBD1 or TRBD2 may fit D (9 bases each). Germline loops: CDR1 LGHDT, CDR2 YNNKEL (reference sequence). Trimming removed 0 bases from V and 13 bases from J, with 22 bases in between. This CDR3 spans 16 amino acids. CDR3 loop: CASSQDPGTSTGGQFF. Written as DNA, the CDR3 is TGTGCCAGCAGCCAAGATCCCGGGACTAGCACAGGGGGCCAGTTCTTC.

This clonotype has at least ten counts. V and J are TRBV2 and TRBJ2-3; D remains unclear. V shed 3 bases and J shed 9 bases, with 7 bases lying between them. CDR3 size: 11 residues. CDR1 is SNHLY and CDR2 is FYNNEI in the germline V gene. CDR3 protein: CASSDSWTQYF. The CDR3 DNA reads as TGTGCCAGCAGTGATTCCTGGACGCAGTATTTT.

This clonotype was picked up a small number of times. The V call is TRBV5-1, the J call TRBJ2-5; D unresolved. Trimming cost V 1 base and J 1 base, with 8 bases left between them. From germline, CDR1 is SGHRS and CDR2 YFSETQ. The CDR3 is 14 amino acids. Here the CDR3 DNA reads TGCGCCAGCAGCTTGCAGGTCAGCCAAGAGACCCAGTACTTC. Translating gives CASSLQVSQETQYF.

V usage is TRBV5-1 and J usage is TRBJ2-2; perhaps TRBD2 as D (5 bases). V was trimmed by 0 bases and J by 1 base, leaving 10 bases between them. CDR1 is SGHRS, CDR2 YFSETQ, per germline. This CDR3 region has 16 residues. The CDR3 loop is CASSLALRGNTGELFF. CDR3 nucleotides: TGCGCCAGCAGCTTGGCCTTACGGGGGAACACCGGGGAGCTGTTTTTT.

The V and J genes are TRBV6-1 and TRBJ1-6; TRBD1 might be the D (6 bases). V dropped 7 bases and J dropped 9 bases, with 16 bases sitting between them. Germline values: CDR1 MNHNS, CDR2 SASEGT. The CDR3 runs to 14 residues. CDR3 residues: CASTRGGWGSPLHF. For the CDR3, the DNA is TGTGCCAGCACCCGAGGGGGTTGGGGTTCACCCCTCCACTTT.

This clonotype was picked up a small number of times. The chain couples TRBV2 to TRBJ2-4; a possible D gene is TRBD1 (5 bases). The germline V and J ends were trimmed by 5 bases and 7 bases, with 15 bases remaining between them. CDR1 and CDR2 (germline): SNHLY, FYNNEI. The length of the CDR3 is 14 residues. CDR3 amino acids: CASSPSTKGNIQYF. Written as DNA, the CDR3 is TGTGCCAGCAGTCCCTCAACGAAGGGGAACATTCAGTACTTC.

This clonotype was found many times. V and J are TRBV10-3 and TRBJ1-2; D possibly corresponds to TRBD1 (5 bases). Germline V CDR1 and CDR2: ENHRY, SYGVKD. The V and J ends lost 3 bases and 8 bases respectively, with 16 bases between them. This CDR3 has 14 residues. CDR3 sequence (DNA): TGTGCCATCAGTGAAACAGGTGGAGCAGGGGGCTACACCTTC. Encoded protein: CAISETGGAGGYTF.

This clonotype has just a few counts. The chain employs TRBV9 and TRBJ2-1; 13 positions match TRBD2. Trimming cost V 2 bases and J 3 bases; bases outside gene matches: 8. Per germline, CDR1 SGDLS and CDR2 YYNGEE. This CDR3 region has 18 residues. In nucleotides, the CDR3 is TGTGCCAGCAGCGTGACTAGCGGGGGGCCGGGGATCTACAATGAGCAGTTCTTC. The encoded protein is CASSVTSGGPGIYNEQFF.

The chain links TRBV20-1 to TRBJ2-3; 8 bases are a match to TRBD1. CDR1 is DFQATT, CDR2 SNEGSKA, per germline (reference sequence). Trimming took 0 bases from V and 2 from J; bases not matched to a gene: 7. CDR3 length equals 16 residues. CDR3 in DNA: TGCAGTGCTAGAGATCTGCACAGGGGGTTCACAGATACGCAGTATTTT. Its translation is CSARDLHRGFTDTQYF.

This chain uses TRBV2 with TRBJ2-2, with 9 bases aligning to TRBD2. The junction had 1 base not matched to a gene; V was cut back by 8 bases and J by 3 bases. The CDR3 loop spans 13 amino acids. CDR1 and CDR2 (germline): SNHLY, FYNNEI. CDR3 coding DNA: TGTGCCAGCGCGGGGGGGTACACCGGGGAGCTGTTTTTT. Amino acids: CASAGGYTGELFF. Based on the CDR3 plus reference TRBV2 and TRBJ2-2, the full variable domain is EPEVTQTPSHQVTQMGQEVILRCVPISNHLYFYWYRQILGQKVEFLVSFYNNEISEKSEIFDDQFSVERPDGSNFTLKIRSTKLEDSAMYFCASAGGYTGELFFGEGSRLTVL.

The table lists this clonotype with a few counts. CDR3 residues: CASSLMDTLNTEAFF. In DNA form, the CDR3 reads TGTGCCAGCTCACTAATGGACACCCTGAACACTGAAGCTTTCTTT. The J gene is TRBJ1-1, the V gene TRBV18; TRBD1 is a possible D gene (5 bases). The germline V and J ends were trimmed by 4 bases and 0 bases, with 12 bases remaining between them. The CDR3 runs 15 residues. Germline values: CDR1 KGHSH, CDR2 LQKENI.

This chain joins TRBV4-3 and TRBJ1-2, with D perhaps matching TRBD1 (6 bases). Germline V lookup: CDR1 LGHNA, CDR2 YSLEER. Deletions cut 4 bases from V and 0 bases from J, with 15 bases between. The CDR3 has 16 amino acids. CDR3 in amino acids: CASSPDSFQANYGYTF. The CDR3 DNA is TGCGCCAGCAGCCCGGACAGCTTTCAAGCTAACTATGGCTACACCTTC.

This clonotype has ten or more counts. V usage is TRBV6-6 and J usage is TRBJ1-5; 7 bases map to TRBD1. Germline-derived CDR1 and CDR2 are MNHNY and SVGAGI (reference sequence). After removal of 4 bases from V and 2 bases from J, the junction contained 2 bases not matched to a gene. This CDR3 comprises 14 residues. CDR3 loop: CASSFTGGNQPQHF. The DNA of the CDR3 is TGTGCCAGCAGTTTTACAGGGGGCAATCAGCCCCAGCATTTT.

The rearrangement uses TRBV18 and TRBJ2-5; 7 bases are a match to TRBD2. Looked up from germline, CDR1 is KGHSH and CDR2 is LQKENI. The CDR3 length is 15 residues. Germline trimming cut 1 base from V and 1 base from J; bases unmatched to any gene: 3. CDR3 sequence reads: CASSPLAGSQETQYF. CDR3 sequence (DNA): TGTGCCAGCTCACCACTAGCGGGTTCCCAAGAGACCCAGTACTTC.

V usage is TRBV7-2 and J usage is TRBJ1-1; 10 nucleotides align to TRBD1. This CDR3 spans 15 amino acids. The J segment lost 4 bases and the V segment lost 5 bases, leaving 7 bases of the junction unmatched. Germline CDR1 reads SGHTA; CDR2 reads FQGNSA. This CDR3 is CASSRRQGASTEAFF. The DNA of the CDR3 is TGTGCCAGCAGCAGAAGACAGGGGGCGTCCACTGAAGCTTTCTTT.

The CDR3 spells CASSYAAAAGEKLFF. CDR3 DNA: TGTGCCAGCAGTTACGCGGCCGCGGCGGGAGAAAAACTGTTTTTT. The chain employs TRBV6-5 and TRBJ1-4; D unclear. This CDR3 has 15 amino acids. Trimming cost V 2 bases and J 8 bases, with 15 bases left between them. From germline, CDR1 is MNHEY and CDR2 SVGAGI.

A few counts support this clonotype. The chain links TRBV5-1 to TRBJ2-1; D unresolved. This CDR3 region has 13 residues. CDR1 is SGHRS, CDR2 YFSETQ, per germline. The ends were cut back, 6 bases at V and 7 bases at J, with 14 bases in the middle. The CDR3 loop reads CASKNLKANEQFF. The CDR3 region has the DNA TGCGCCAGCAAAAATTTAAAGGCAAATGAGCAGTTCTTC.